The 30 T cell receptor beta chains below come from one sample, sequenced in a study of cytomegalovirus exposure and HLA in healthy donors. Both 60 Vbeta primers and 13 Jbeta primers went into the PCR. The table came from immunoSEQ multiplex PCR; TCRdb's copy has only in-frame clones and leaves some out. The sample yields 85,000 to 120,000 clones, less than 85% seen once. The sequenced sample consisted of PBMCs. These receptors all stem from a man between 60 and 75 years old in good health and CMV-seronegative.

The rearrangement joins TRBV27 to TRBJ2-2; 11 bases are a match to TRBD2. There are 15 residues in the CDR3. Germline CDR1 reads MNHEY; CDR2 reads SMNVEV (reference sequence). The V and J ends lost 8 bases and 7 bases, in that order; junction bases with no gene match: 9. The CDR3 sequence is CASGLAGGYDGELFF. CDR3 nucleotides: TGTGCCAGCGGCCTAGCGGGGGGCTATGACGGGGAGCTGTTTTTT.

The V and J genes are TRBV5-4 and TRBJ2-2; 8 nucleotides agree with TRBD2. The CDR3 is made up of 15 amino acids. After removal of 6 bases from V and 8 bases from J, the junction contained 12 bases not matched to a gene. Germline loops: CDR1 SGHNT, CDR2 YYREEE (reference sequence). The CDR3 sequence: CASTAGTRGLGELFF. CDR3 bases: TGTGCCAGCACTGCCGGGACTAGGGGTTTGGGGGAGCTGTTTTTT.

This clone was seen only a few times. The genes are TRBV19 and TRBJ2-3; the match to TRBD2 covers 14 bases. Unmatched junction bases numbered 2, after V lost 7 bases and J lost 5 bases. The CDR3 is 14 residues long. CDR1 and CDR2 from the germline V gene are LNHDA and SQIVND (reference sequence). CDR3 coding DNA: TGTGCCAGTAAGACTAGCGGGGGGGTAGATACGCAGTATTTT. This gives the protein CASKTSGGVDTQYF.

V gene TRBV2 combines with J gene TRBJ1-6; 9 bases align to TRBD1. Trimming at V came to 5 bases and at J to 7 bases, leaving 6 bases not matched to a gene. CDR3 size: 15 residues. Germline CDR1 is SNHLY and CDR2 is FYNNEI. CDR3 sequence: CASSSGTGRNSPLHF. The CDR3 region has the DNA TGTGCCAGCAGTTCCGGGACAGGGAGAAATTCACCCCTCCACTTT. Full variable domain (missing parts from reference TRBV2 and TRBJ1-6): EPEVTQTPSHQVTQMGQEVILRCVPISNHLYFYWYRQILGQKVEFLVSFYNNEISEKSEIFDDQFSVERPDGSNFTLKIRSTKLEDSAMYFCASSSGTGRNSPLHFGNGTRLTVT.

The CDR3 DNA is TGTGCCAGCAGCAGACAGGGCCATGCTAACTATGGCTACACCTTC. The encoded protein is CASSRQGHANYGYTF. The rearrangement uses TRBV9 and TRBJ1-2, with 7 nucleotides matching TRBD1. Germline V gives CDR1 SGDLS, CDR2 YYNGEE. The junction had 6 bases not matched to a gene; V was cut back by 4 bases and J by 0 bases. CDR3 length: 15 amino acids.

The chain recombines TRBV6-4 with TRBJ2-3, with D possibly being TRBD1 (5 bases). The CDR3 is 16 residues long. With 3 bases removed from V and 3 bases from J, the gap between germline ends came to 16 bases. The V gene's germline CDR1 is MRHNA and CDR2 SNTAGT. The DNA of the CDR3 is TGTGCCAGCAGTGAAGGGGTTGAAAGCCAAACAGATACGCAGTATTTT. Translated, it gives CASSEGVESQTDTQYF.

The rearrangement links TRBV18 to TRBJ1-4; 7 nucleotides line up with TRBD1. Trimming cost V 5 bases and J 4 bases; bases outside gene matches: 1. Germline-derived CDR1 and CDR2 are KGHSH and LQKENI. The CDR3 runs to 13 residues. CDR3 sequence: CASSTGVNEKLFF. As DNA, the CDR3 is TGTGCCAGCTCAACAGGGGTTAATGAAAAACTGTTTTTT.

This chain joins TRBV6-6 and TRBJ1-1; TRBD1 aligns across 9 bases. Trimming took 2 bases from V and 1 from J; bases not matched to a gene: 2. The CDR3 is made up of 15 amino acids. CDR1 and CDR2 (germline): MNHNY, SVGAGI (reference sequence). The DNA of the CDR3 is TGTGCCAGCAGTTACCGGGACAGGGCGAACACTGAAGCTTTCTTT. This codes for CASSYRDRANTEAFF.

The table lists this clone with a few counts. The CDR3 is CASSYQRGGWETQYF. Written as DNA, the CDR3 is TGTGCCAGCAGTTATCAGCGGGGGGGCTGGGAGACCCAGTACTTC. This sequence joins TRBV7-2 and TRBJ2-5; 10 bases match TRBD2. CDR1 and CDR2 (germline): SGHTA, FQGNSA. The CDR3 sequence is 15 residues long. The ends lost 6 bases at V and 5 bases at J; junction bases unmatched: 9. The full variable domain, in which reference TRBV7-2 and TRBJ2-5 provide the parts outside the CDR3, is GAGVSQSPSNKVTEKGKDVELRCDPISGHTALYWYRQSLGQGLEFLIYFQGNSAPDKSGLPSDRFSAERTGGSVSTLTIQRTQQEDSAVYLCASSYQRGGWETQYFGPGTRLLVL.

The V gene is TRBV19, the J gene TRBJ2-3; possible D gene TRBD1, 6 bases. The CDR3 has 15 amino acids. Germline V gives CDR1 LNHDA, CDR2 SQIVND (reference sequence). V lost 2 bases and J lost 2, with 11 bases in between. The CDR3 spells CASSISGQTTDTQYF. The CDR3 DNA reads TGTGCCAGTAGTATATCAGGACAGACCACAGATACGCAGTATTTT.

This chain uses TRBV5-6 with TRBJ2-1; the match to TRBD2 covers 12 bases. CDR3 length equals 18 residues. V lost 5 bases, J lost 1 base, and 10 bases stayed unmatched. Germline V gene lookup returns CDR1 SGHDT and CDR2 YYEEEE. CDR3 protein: CASSSVYLAGGSYNEQFF. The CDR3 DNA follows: TGTGCCAGCAGTTCCGTCTACCTAGCGGGGGGGTCCTACAATGAGCAGTTCTTC.

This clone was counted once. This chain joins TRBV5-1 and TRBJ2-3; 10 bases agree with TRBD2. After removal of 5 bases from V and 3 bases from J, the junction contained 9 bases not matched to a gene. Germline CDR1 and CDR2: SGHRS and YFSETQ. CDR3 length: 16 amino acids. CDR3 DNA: TGCGCCAGCAGAGAACTCCTAGCGGGGGCGACAGATACGCAGTATTTT. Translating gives CASRELLAGATDTQYF. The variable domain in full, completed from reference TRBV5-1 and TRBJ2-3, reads KAGVTQTPRYLIKTRGQQVTLSCSPISGHRSVSWYQQTPGQGLQFLFEYFSETQRNKGNFPGRFSGRQFSNSRSEMNVSTLELGDSALYLCASRELLAGATDTQYFGPGTRLTVL.

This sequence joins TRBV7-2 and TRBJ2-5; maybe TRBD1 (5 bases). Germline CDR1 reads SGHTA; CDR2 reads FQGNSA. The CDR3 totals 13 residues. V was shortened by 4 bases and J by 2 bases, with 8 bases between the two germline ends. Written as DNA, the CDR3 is TGTGCCAGCAGCTCGCAGGGTCAAGAGACCCAGTACTTC. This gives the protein CASSSQGQETQYF.

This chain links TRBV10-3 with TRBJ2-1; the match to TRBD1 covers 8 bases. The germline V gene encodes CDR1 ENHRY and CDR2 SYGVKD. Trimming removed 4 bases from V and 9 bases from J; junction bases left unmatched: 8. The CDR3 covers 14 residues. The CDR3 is CAISVQGANSEQFF. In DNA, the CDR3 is TGTGCCATCAGTGTCCAGGGGGCGAACAGTGAGCAGTTCTTC.

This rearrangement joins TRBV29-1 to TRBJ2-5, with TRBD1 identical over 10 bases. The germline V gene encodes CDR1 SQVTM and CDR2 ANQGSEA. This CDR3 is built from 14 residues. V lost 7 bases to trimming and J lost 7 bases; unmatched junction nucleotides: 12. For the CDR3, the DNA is TGCAGCGCAGGGACAGGGGCAAGTCAGGGGACCCAGTACTTC. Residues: CSAGTGASQGTQYF. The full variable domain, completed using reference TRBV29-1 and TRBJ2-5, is SAVISQKPSRDICQRGTSLTIQCQVDSQVTMMFWYRQQPGQSLTLIATANQGSEATYESGFVIDKFPISRPNLTFSTLTVSNMSPEDSSIYLCSAGTGASQGTQYFGPGTRLLVL.

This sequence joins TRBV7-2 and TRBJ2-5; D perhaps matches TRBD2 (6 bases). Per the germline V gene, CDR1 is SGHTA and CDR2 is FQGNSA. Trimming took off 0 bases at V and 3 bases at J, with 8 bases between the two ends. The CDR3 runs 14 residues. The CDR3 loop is CASSLAGLEETQYF. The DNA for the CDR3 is TGTGCCAGCAGCTTAGCGGGACTGGAAGAGACCCAGTACTTC.

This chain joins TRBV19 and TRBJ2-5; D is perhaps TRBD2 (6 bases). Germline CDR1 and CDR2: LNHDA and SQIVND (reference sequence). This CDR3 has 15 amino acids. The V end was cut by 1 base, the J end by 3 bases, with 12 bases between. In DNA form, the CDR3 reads TGTGCCAGTAGTATAGGGGGAGGCAGGAAAGAGACCCAGTACTTC. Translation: CASSIGGGRKETQYF.

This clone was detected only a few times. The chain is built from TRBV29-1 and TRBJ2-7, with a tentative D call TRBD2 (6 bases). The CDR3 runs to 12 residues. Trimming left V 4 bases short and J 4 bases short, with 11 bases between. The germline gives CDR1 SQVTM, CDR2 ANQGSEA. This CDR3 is CSVVGGPYEQYF. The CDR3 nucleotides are TGCAGCGTTGTGGGGGGACCTTACGAGCAGTACTTC.

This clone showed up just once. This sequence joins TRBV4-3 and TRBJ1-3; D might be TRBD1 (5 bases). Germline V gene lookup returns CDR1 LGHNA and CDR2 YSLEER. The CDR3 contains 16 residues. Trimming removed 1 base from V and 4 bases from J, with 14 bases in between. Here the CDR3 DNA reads TGCGCCAGCAGCCAAGTTCCAGGGATTCAGGGAAACACCATATATTTT. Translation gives CASSQVPGIQGNTIYF.

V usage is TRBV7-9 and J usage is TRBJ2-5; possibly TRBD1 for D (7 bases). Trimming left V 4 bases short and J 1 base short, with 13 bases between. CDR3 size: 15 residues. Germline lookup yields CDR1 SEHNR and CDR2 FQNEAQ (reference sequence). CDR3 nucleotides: TGTGCCAGCAGCTGGGGGGACAGACTCCAAGAGACCCAGTACTTC. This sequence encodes CASSWGDRLQETQYF.

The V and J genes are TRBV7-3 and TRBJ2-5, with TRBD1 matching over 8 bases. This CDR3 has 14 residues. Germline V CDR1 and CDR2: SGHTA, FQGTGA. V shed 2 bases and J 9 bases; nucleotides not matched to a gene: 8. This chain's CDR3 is CASSLGTGPRPQYF. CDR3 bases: TGTGCCAGCAGCTTAGGGACAGGTCCGAGACCCCAGTACTTC.

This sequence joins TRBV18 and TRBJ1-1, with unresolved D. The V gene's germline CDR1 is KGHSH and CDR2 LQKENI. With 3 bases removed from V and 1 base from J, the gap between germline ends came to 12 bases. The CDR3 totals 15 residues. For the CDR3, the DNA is TGTGCCAGCTCACCGATGGCAGATAAGAACACTGAAGCTTTCTTT. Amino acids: CASSPMADKNTEAFF.

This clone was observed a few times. The CDR3 DNA sequence: TGTGCCAGCAGTCTTCTCCCCGGGACAGGGAATAACTATGGCTACACCTTC. It translates to CASSLLPGTGNNYGYTF. The chain carries TRBV28 and TRBJ1-2, with 9 bases lining up with TRBD1. Trimming took 5 bases from V and 1 from J; bases not matched to a gene: 11. The CDR3 totals 17 residues. Per the germline V gene, CDR1 is MDHEN and CDR2 is SYDVKM.

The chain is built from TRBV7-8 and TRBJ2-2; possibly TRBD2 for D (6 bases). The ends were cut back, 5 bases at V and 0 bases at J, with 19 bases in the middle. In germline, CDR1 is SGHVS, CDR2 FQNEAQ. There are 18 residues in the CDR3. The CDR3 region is CASSPFRVGGTNTGELFF. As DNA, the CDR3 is TGTGCCAGCAGCCCCTTTAGAGTGGGAGGTACGAACACCGGGGAGCTGTTTTTT.

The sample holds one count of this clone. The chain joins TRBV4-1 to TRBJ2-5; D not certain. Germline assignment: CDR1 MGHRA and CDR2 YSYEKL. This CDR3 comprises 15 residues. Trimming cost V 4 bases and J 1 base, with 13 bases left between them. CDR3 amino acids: CASSPSGRSQETQYF. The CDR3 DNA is TGCGCCAGCAGCCCTAGTGGCCGGAGCCAAGAGACCCAGTACTTC.

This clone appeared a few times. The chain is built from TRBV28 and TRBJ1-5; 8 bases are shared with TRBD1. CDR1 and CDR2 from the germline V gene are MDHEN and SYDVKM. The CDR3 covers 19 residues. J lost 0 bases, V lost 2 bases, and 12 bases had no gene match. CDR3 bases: TGTGCCAGCAGTTTAGCCGCCCTCAGGGGGCTACATAGCAATCAGCCCCAGCATTTT. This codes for CASSLAALRGLHSNQPQHF.

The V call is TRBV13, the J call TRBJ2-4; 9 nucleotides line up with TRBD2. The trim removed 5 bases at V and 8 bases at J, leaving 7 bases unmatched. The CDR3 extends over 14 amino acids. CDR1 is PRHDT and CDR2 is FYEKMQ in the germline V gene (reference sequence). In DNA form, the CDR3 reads TGTGCCAGCAGCCCGGGACTAGCAAGCGACATTCAGTACTTC. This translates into CASSPGLASDIQYF.

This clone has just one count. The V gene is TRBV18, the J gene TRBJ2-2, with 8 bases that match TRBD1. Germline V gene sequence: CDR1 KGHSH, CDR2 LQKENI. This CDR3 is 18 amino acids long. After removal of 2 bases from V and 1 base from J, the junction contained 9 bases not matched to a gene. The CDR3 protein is CASSPYQVRGQNTGELFF. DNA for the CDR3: TGTGCCAGCTCACCATACCAAGTCAGGGGGCAGAACACCGGGGAGCTGTTTTTT.

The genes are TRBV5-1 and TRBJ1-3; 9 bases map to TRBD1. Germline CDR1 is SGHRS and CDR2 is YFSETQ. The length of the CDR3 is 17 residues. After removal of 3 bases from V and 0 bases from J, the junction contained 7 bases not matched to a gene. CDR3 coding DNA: TGCGCCAGCAGCTCCCAGGACAGGGGATTCTCTGGAAACACCATATATTTT. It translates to CASSSQDRGFSGNTIYF.

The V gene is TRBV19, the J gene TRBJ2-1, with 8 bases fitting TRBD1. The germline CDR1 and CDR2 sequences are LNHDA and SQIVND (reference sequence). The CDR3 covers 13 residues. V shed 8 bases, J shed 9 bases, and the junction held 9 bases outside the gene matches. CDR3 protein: CASEQGVRGEQFF. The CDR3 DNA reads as TGTGCCAGTGAACAGGGGGTCCGCGGTGAGCAGTTCTTC.